Each of the 13 T cell receptor beta chains below was sequenced from the same sample in a study of blood T cell repertoires in COVID-19. Data came from immunoSEQ multiplex PCR; TCRdb stores just in-frame clones and leaves some out. This repertoire shows under 250,000 clones, roughly 80% found once; its top ten account for about 4.8%. Sequencing used peripheral blood. These receptor sequences come from a woman in her seventies with acute or convalescent COVID-19.

The J gene is TRBJ2-3, the V gene TRBV6-5; D gene uncertain. The V gene's germline CDR1 is MNHEY and CDR2 SVGAGI. Trimming removed 0 bases at V and 3 bases at J, with 13 bases between. CDR3 length: 16 amino acids. The CDR3 here is CASSYSIGFGTDTQYF. For the CDR3, the DNA is TGTGCCAGCAGTTACTCTATCGGGTTCGGGACAGATACGCAGTATTTT.

This chain connects TRBV4-1 to TRBJ1-2; 10 bases agree with TRBD1. Germline V gene lookup returns CDR1 MGHRA and CDR2 YSYEKL. There are 15 residues in the CDR3. V shed 0 bases, J shed 8 bases, and the junction held 6 bases outside the gene matches. The CDR3 is CASSQDRQGARGYTF. DNA of the CDR3: TGCGCCAGCAGCCAAGATCGACAGGGGGCTCGGGGCTACACCTTC.

This chain connects TRBV6-2 or TRBV6-3 to TRBJ2-7; maybe TRBD2 (6 bases). The V end lost 6 bases, the J end lost 3 bases, and 15 bases lay between the germline ends. Germline lookup yields CDR1 MNHEY and CDR2 SVGEGT. This CDR3 has 14 amino acids. DNA for the CDR3: TGTGCCAGCAGCACGGGGGTAAGGCTCTACGAGCAGTACTTC. Amino acids: CASSTGVRLYEQYF.

This chain connects TRBV2 to TRBJ1-5; TRBD1 might be the D (5 bases). V dropped 5 bases and J dropped 8 bases, with 22 bases sitting between them. The CDR3 is 16 residues long. Germline CDR1 and CDR2: SNHLY and FYNNEI. CDR3 DNA sequence: TGTGCCAGCAGTACCGGACAAGTTTTGGGGGGTGAGCCCCAGCATTTT. Translating it yields CASSTGQVLGGEPQHF.

The chain employs TRBV6-4 and TRBJ1-1, with 8 bases fitting TRBD1. The CDR3 has 12 residues. CDR1 is MRHNA and CDR2 is SNTAGT in the germline V gene. Unmatched junction bases numbered 1, after V lost 0 bases and J lost 10 bases. Written as DNA, the CDR3 is TGTGCCAGCAGTGACTCGCAGGGGGCAGCTTTCTTT. Translated: CASSDSQGAAFF.

The rearrangement links TRBV7-9 to TRBJ2-7; a weak D match, TRBD2 (5 bases). Trimming took 4 bases from V and 0 from J, leaving 13 bases between them. The CDR3 has 15 amino acids. Germline CDR1 is SEHNR and CDR2 is FQNEAQ (reference sequence). The CDR3 protein is CASSSRAFGSYEQYF. Here the CDR3 DNA reads TGTGCCAGCAGCTCGAGGGCATTTGGCTCCTACGAGCAGTACTTC.

The chain couples TRBV18 to TRBJ1-2, with D unclear. Trimming removed 3 bases at V and 0 bases at J, with 5 bases between. CDR1 and CDR2 from the germline V gene are KGHSH and LQKENI. The CDR3 extends over 13 amino acids. In DNA form, the CDR3 reads TGTGCCAGCTCACCGGGAGCTAACTATGGCTACACCTTC. Its translation: CASSPGANYGYTF.

This clone was seen only a few times. This rearrangement joins TRBV28 to TRBJ1-4; 7 bases match TRBD1. This CDR3 contains 16 residues. V dropped 7 bases and J dropped 8; count of bases not matched to a gene: 16. CDR1 is MDHEN, CDR2 SYDVKM, per germline. The CDR3 region is CASTRITGTVGEKLFF. The CDR3 DNA reads as TGTGCCAGCACCCGAATTACCGGGACAGTTGGAGAAAAACTGTTTTTT. Together with reference TRBV28 and TRBJ1-4, the CDR3 gives the full variable domain: DVKVTQSSRYLVKRTGEKVFLECVQDMDHENMFWYRQDPGLGLRLIYFSYDVKMKEKGDIPEGYSVSREKKERFSLILESASTNQTSMYLCASTRITGTVGEKLFFGSGTQLSVL.

This chain links TRBV5-6 with TRBJ2-1, with D perhaps matching TRBD1 (5 bases). Deletions cut 5 bases from V and 7 bases from J, with 7 bases between. The germline V gene has CDR1 SGHDT and CDR2 YYEEEE. CDR3 size: 11 residues. This CDR3 reads CASRRGNEQFF. The DNA for the CDR3 is TGTGCCAGCAGAAGGGGTAATGAGCAGTTCTTC. Together with reference TRBV5-6 and TRBJ2-1, the CDR3 gives the full variable domain: DAGVTQSPTHLIKTRGQQVTLRCSPKSGHDTVSWYQQALGQGPQFIFQYYEEEERQRGNFPDRFSGHQFPNYSSELNVNALLLGDSALYLCASRRGNEQFFGPGTRLTVL.

This sequence joins TRBV7-9 and TRBJ2-1, with 10 bases that match TRBD2. Germline CDR1 and CDR2: SEHNR and FQNEAQ (reference sequence). The CDR3 is 16 residues long. V was pared by 6 bases and J by 1 base, with 6 bases of the junction left unmatched. CDR3 DNA: TGTGCCAGCAGTGGCGGACTAGCGGTATCCTACAATGAGCAGTTCTTC. This gives the protein CASSGGLAVSYNEQFF.

V is TRBV4-2 and J is TRBJ1-2, with TRBD1 matching 7 bases. This CDR3 has 15 residues. Germline V gene lookup returns CDR1 LGHNA and CDR2 YNFKEQ. J gave up 6 bases and V 0 bases, and 7 bases lay outside the gene matches. The CDR3 is CASSQETGKGNGYTF. The CDR3 DNA reads TGTGCCAGCAGCCAAGAGACAGGGAAGGGTAATGGCTACACCTTC.

The chain recombines TRBV28 with TRBJ1-6; no reliable D call. The germline V gene encodes CDR1 MDHEN and CDR2 SYDVKM. Trimming took off 4 bases at V and 3 bases at J, with 10 bases between the two ends. The CDR3 has 15 amino acids. The CDR3 DNA is TGTGCCAGCAGTTCAAGCGAGGGCTATAATTCACCCCTCCACTTT. It specifies CASSSSEGYNSPLHF.

This rearrangement joins TRBV12-3 or TRBV12-4 to TRBJ1-2; no definite D call. V lost 6 bases and J 7 bases, leaving 15 bases between the germline ends. The CDR3 consists of 13 residues. The CDR3 DNA is TGTGCCAGCAGCTCGGGATTACATGGTGGCTACACCTTC. This codes for CASSSGLHGGYTF.